This T cell receptor (beta chain) was captured in a study of blood T cell repertoires in COVID-19. About the study: T cells, B-cell-depleted T cells, or PBMCs supplied cDNA or gDNA.

V was trimmed by 0 bases and J by 7 bases, leaving 5 bases between them. The CDR3 extends over 12 amino acids. Germline CDR1 reads SGHNT; CDR2 reads YYREEE (reference sequence). In the source study's methods: Amplification of reference gene primers provided the estimated nucleated cell counts. Clones were sequenced by immunoSEQ multiplex PCR, and TCRdb holds only the in-frame ones, with some missing. The DNA gave D and trimming, while V, J and clone size come from that table. The sample holds roughly 250,000 clones, roughly 84% seen once. The clonotype comes from a human donor in a cohort sampled during active COVID-19. Sequencing used peripheral blood. V is TRBV5-4 and J is TRBJ1-3; a weak D match, TRBD1 (5 bases). CDR3 DNA sequence: TGTGCCAGCAGCTTGGAGGGGAACACCATATATTTT. The encoded protein is CASSLEGNTIYF.